These T cell receptor beta chains were read from a single sample in a study of CD8+ T cells in alopecia areata. Measured with immunoSEQ multiplex PCR; TCRdb has only the in-frame clones, and not every one. The sample lists a few hundred thousand clones, 60% occurring once. This specimen consisted of CD4+ T cells sorted from blood, obtained at week 52, from a patient treated with tofacitinib. The receptors shown here come from a human donor with alopecia areata. Each CDR3 is given with its conserved first and last residue. A D gene is named only where the DNA matches it firmly. Rows give clone size only sometimes, using once, few, many, or a class for an expanded clone.

cdr3_length	j_call	clone_size	d_call	v_call	cdr3_nt	cdr3_aa
13	TRBJ2-7	NA	TRBD2	TRBV30	TGTGCCGTCACTAGCGGGGGCCGGGAGGAGCAGTACTTC	CAVTSGGREEQYF
14	TRBJ2-2	NA	NA	TRBV7-9	TGTGCCAGCAGCTTAGCAGGGAACACCGGGGAGCTGTTTTTT	CASSLAGNTGELFF
15	TRBJ2-2	few	TRBD1	TRBV30	TGTGCCTGGCTAGACAGGGGGCGGTACACCGGGGAGCTGTTTTTT	CAWLDRGRYTGELFF
13	TRBJ1-2	NA	NA	TRBV30	TGTGCCTGGAGTCCTCGGGGATGGTATGGCTACACCTTC	CAWSPRGWYGYTF
12	TRBJ1-6	few	NA	TRBV25-1	TGTGCCAGCAGCACAGGGTTGTCACCCCTCCACTTT	CASSTGLSPLHF
14	TRBJ2-1	NA	TRBD1	TRBV5-1	TGCGCCAGCAGCTTGGAGGGGACAGGAGGGGAGCAGTTCTTC	CASSLEGTGGEQFF
11	TRBJ2-7	NA	NA	TRBV29-1	TGCAGCGTTGGAGAGACCTACGAGCAGTACTTC	CSVGETYEQYF
11	TRBJ2-2	few	NA	TRBV20-1	TGCAGTGCTACAGGCCACGGGGAGCTGTTTTTT	CSATGHGELFF
14	TRBJ1-6	NA	NA	TRBV6-5	TGTGCCAGCAGTTATGCGGCCTATAATTCACCCCTCCACTTT	CASSYAAYNSPLHF
17	TRBJ2-5	NA	TRBD2	TRBV7-8	TGTGCCAGCAGCCCCTTGGGACTAGCGGGGTCCAAAGAGACCCAGTACTTC	CASSPLGLAGSKETQYF
15	TRBJ1-4	few	TRBD1	TRBV10-2	TGCGCCAGCCGAGAGCGGACAGGGGCCGGTGAAAAACTGTTTTTT	CASRERTGAGEKLFF
16	TRBJ2-3	once	NA	TRBV29-1	TGCAGCGTCCGGGGGCGCGACAGACTGAGCACAGATACGCAGTATTTT	CSVRGRDRLSTDTQYF
12	TRBJ2-5	NA	NA	TRBV30	TGTGCCTGGGGGAGCGGGTCGGCGGCCCAGTACTTC	CAWGSGSAAQYF